The T cell receptor beta chain described here comes from a study of T cell responses to AZD1222 COVID-19 vaccine. With 4 bases removed from V and 0 bases from J, the gap between germline ends came to 9 bases. Per the germline V gene, CDR1 is SGHDN and CDR2 is FVKESK. The length of the CDR3 is 14 residues. Measured with immunoSEQ multiplex PCR; TCRdb has only the in-frame clones, and not every one. The sample has approximately 61,000 clones, over 75% seen once; the top ten hold over 20%. Here the sequenced sample was peripheral blood, taken 28 days after the second AZD1222 dose. The chain carries TRBV14 and TRBJ1-1; TRBD1 is a possible D gene (6 bases). The TCR sequence derives from an adult who received the AZD1222 COVID-19 vaccine. CDR3 protein: CASSPRGLNTEAFF. The DNA for the CDR3 is TGTGCCAGCAGCCCTCGGGGGCTGAACACTGAAGCTTTCTTT.